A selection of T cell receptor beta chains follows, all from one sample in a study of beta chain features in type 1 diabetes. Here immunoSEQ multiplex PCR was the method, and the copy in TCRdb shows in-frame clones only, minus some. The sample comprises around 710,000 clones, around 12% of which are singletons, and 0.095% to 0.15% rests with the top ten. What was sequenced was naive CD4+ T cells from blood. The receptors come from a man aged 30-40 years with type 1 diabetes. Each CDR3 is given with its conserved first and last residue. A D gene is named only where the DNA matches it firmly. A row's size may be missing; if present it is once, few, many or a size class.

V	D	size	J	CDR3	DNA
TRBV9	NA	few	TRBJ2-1	CASSAPNNEQFF	TGTGCCAGCAGCGCGCCCAACAATGAGCAGTTCTTC
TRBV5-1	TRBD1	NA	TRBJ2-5	CASTPRTGGAQETQYF	TGCGCCAGCACTCCTAGGACAGGGGGGGCCCAAGAGACCCAGTACTTC
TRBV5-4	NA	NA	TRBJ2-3	CASILLTGLTDTQYF	TGTGCCAGCATACTATTGACAGGATTAACAGATACGCAGTATTTT
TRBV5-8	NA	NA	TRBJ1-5	CASSWGPIQPQHF	TGTGCCAGCAGCTGGGGCCCGATTCAGCCCCAGCATTTT
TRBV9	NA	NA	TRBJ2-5	CASSPDVGTQYF	TGTGCCAGCAGCCCGGATGTGGGGACCCAGTACTTC
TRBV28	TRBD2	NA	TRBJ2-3	CASSPPGAGGNTDTQYF	TGTGCCAGCAGCCCCCCAGGGGCGGGGGGGAACACAGATACGCAGTATTTT
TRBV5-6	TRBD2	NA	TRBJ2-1	CASSLGLAGAISYNEQFF	TGTGCCAGCAGCTTGGGACTAGCGGGGGCAATCTCCTACAATGAGCAGTTCTTC
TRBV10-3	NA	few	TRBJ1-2	CAITVQSNYGYTF	TGTGCCATCACCGTACAGAGTAACTATGGCTACACCTTC
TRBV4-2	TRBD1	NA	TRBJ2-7	CASSQDSGGKSYEQYF	TGTGCCAGCAGCCAAGATTCAGGGGGCAAGAGCTACGAGCAGTACTTC
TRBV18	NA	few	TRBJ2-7	CASSPVGREQYF	TGTGCCAGCTCACCGGTAGGGAGGGAGCAGTACTTC
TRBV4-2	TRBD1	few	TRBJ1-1	CASSQPPGQGDTEAFF	TGTGCCAGCAGCCAACCTCCGGGACAGGGTGACACTGAAGCTTTCTTT
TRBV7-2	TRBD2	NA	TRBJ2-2	CASSSGLAMNTGELFF	TGTGCCAGCAGCTCAGGACTAGCGATGAACACCGGGGAGCTGTTTTTT
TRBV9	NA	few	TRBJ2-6	CASSVATGTAYSGANVLTF	TGTGCCAGCAGCGTAGCTACAGGTACAGCGTACTCTGGGGCCAACGTCCTGACTTTC
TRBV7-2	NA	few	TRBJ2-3	CASSLGWSDTQYF	TGTGCCAGCAGCTTAGGGTGGTCAGATACGCAGTATTTT
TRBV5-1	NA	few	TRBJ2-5	CASSLDRVQETQYF	TGCGCCAGCAGCTTGGATAGGGTCCAAGAGACCCAGTACTTC
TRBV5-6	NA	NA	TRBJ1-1	CASSLDWGRNTEAFF	TGTGCCAGCAGCTTGGATTGGGGGAGGAACACTGAAGCTTTCTTT
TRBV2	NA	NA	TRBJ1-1	CASRTGFTEAFF	TGTGCCAGCAGAACAGGGTTCACTGAAGCTTTCTTT
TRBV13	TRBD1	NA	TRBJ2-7	CASSSYRQGSYTYEQYF	TGTGCCAGCAGCTCCTACCGACAGGGTAGCTATACCTACGAGCAGTACTTC
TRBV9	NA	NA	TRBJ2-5	CASSLREETQYF	TGTGCCAGCAGCTTGAGGGAAGAGACCCAGTACTTC
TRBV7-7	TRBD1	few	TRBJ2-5	CASSAGTGQETQYF	TGTGCTAGCAGCGCGGGGACAGGGCAAGAGACCCAGTACTTC
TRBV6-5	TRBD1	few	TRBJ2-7	CASRGTGGAGEQYF	TGTGCCAGCAGAGGGACAGGGGGCGCGGGGGAGCAGTACTTC
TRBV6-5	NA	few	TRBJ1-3	CASSYSSGIVGNTIYF	TGTGCCAGCAGTTACTCCTCGGGGATTGTCGGAAACACCATATATTTT
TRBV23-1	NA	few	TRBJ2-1	CASSLIGGTGEQFF	TGCGCCAGCAGTCTTATCGGGGGTACCGGGGAGCAGTTCTTC
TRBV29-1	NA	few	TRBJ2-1	CSVGTDNEQFF	TGCAGCGTTGGGACCGACAATGAGCAGTTCTTC
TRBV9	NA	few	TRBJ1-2	CASSVDPEGGYGYTF	TGTGCCAGCAGCGTAGATCCGGAAGGGGGCTATGGCTACACCTTC
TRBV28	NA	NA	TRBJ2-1	CASSHPRPGRNEQFF	TGTGCCAGCAGTCATCCTCGACCCGGGCGGAATGAGCAGTTCTTC
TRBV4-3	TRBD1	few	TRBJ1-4	CASSPTGATNEKLFF	TGCGCCAGCAGTCCCACAGGGGCAACTAATGAAAAACTGTTTTTT
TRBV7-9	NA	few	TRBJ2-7	CASSLSSTPYEQYF	TGTGCCAGCAGCTTAAGTTCGACCCCCTACGAGCAGTACTTC
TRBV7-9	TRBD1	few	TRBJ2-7	CASSLDRVYEQYF	TGTGCCAGCAGCCTGGACAGGGTCTACGAGCAGTACTTC
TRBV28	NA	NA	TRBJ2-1	CASGSGTWDNEQFF	TGTGCCAGCGGTTCAGGGACCTGGGACAATGAGCAGTTCTTC